This TCR beta chain appears in the sequencing data of a study of blood T cell repertoires in COVID-19. Study overall: Samples of COVID-19 (acute and convalescent) were obtained from the United States, Italy and Spain.

J gave up 6 bases and V 7 bases, and 22 bases lay outside the gene matches. The germline gives CDR1 ENHRY, CDR2 SYGVKD. The CDR3 has 19 amino acids. Data came from immunoSEQ multiplex PCR; TCRdb stores just in-frame clones and leaves some out. The sample consists of about 14,000 clones, 70% to 85% of them appearing once. The TCR was taken from a woman in her fifties or sixties with active or convalescent COVID-19. The specimen was peripheral blood. The V gene is TRBV10-3, the J gene TRBJ2-1; 9 nucleotides match TRBD2. CDR3 in DNA: TGTGCCATCACCACTTCTGGGGATACGGGACTAGCTCGGGCCAATGAGCAGTTCTTC. Residues: CAITTSGDTGLARANEQFF.